This T cell receptor (beta chain) appears in the sequencing data of a study of blood T cell repertoires in COVID-19. Study at large: Acute and convalescent COVID-19 specimens originated in the United States, Italy and Spain. Sources were T cells, B-cell-depleted T cells, or PBMCs; the material itself was cDNA or gDNA.

Per the germline V gene, CDR1 is MNHEY and CDR2 is SMNVEV (reference sequence). V gave up 5 bases and J gave up 10 bases; unmatched junction bases: 12. This CDR3 contains 16 residues. As processed by the authors: The assay estimated nucleated cells by amplifying reference gene primers. Libraries were prepared by immunoSEQ multiplex PCR; TCRdb keeps only in-frame clonotypes and omits some of them. D and trimming were read from the DNA, whereas the V and J calls and clone size are those reported in that table. The sample gives 26,000 or so clones, 91% of which show up once; 16% is in the top ten. The sequencing input was peripheral blood. This TCR came from a human donor with active COVID-19. The donor label of this sample is uncertain. The rearrangement links TRBV27 to TRBJ2-1, with 12 bases lining up with TRBD2. Here the CDR3 DNA reads TGTGCCAGCAGTCCCTGGACTAGCGGGGATCTAGGGGAGCAGTTCTTC. Its translation is CASSPWTSGDLGEQFF.